The 17 T cell receptor beta chains reported below all come from one sample, sequenced in a study of glioma-infiltrating T cells after dendritic cell vaccination. Clones were read by immunoSEQ multiplex PCR, and TCRdb kept only the in-frame ones, dropping some. Among about 87,000 clones listed, around 90% were seen once. Sequences were derived from blood, sampled before dendritic cell vaccination. The receptors stem from a human donor with glioblastoma.

The V call is TRBV6-5, the J call TRBJ2-5; the match to TRBD2 covers 8 bases. The CDR3 spans 14 residues. The V segment lost 6 bases and the J segment 4 bases; nucleotides outside the gene matches: 7. Germline V CDR1 and CDR2: MNHEY, SVGAGI. The CDR3 region has the DNA TGTGCCAGCAGCCGCGGGGGGCCGGCAGAGACCCAGTACTTC. Translation: CASSRGGPAETQYF.

The V and J genes are TRBV5-6 and TRBJ2-5; D is ambiguous. The CDR3 loop spans 13 amino acids. Trimming took off 1 base at V and 1 base at J, with 5 bases between the two ends. CDR1 and CDR2 from the germline V gene are SGHDT and YYEEEE. DNA of the CDR3: TGTGCCAGCAGCTTGATGGCCCAAGAGACCCAGTACTTC. Translation: CASSLMAQETQYF.

The chain links TRBV28 to TRBJ2-1, with 7 bases lining up with TRBD1. This CDR3 spans 13 amino acids. J gave up 6 bases and V 6 bases, and 5 bases lay outside the gene matches. Per germline, CDR1 MDHEN and CDR2 SYDVKM. The CDR3 loop is CASRQGSPNEQFF. Written as DNA, the CDR3 is TGTGCCAGCAGACAGGGGAGTCCCAATGAGCAGTTCTTC.

The gene calls are TRBV2 and TRBJ1-4, with D unclear. Germline CDR1 and CDR2: SNHLY and FYNNEI. The CDR3 is 14 amino acids. V was shortened by 7 bases and J by 8 bases, with 17 bases between the two germline ends. The CDR3 coding sequence is TGTGCCAGCAAAACAGCCAGTAAAGAGGAAAAACTGTTTTTT. Translating it yields CASKTASKEEKLFF.

CDR3 protein: CASSLRSRGDTEAFF. The CDR3 DNA follows: TGTGCCAGCAGCTTAAGGTCACGGGGGGACACTGAAGCTTTCTTT. V gene TRBV7-3 combines with J gene TRBJ1-1, with D perhaps matching TRBD1 (5 bases). The germline CDR1 and CDR2 sequences are SGHTA and FQGTGA. Trimming shortened V by 1 base and J by 3 bases, and 12 bases separated the two germline ends. The CDR3 has 15 amino acids.

V gene TRBV7-9 combines with J gene TRBJ2-5; no reliable D call. V lost 0 bases to trimming and J lost 0 bases, with 5 bases between them. The CDR3 runs to 14 residues. Germline values: CDR1 SEHNR, CDR2 FQNEAQ (reference sequence). As DNA, the CDR3 is TGTGCCAGCAGCTTAGCGTCAGACCAAGAGACCCAGTACTTC. It specifies CASSLASDQETQYF. Filled out from reference TRBV7-9 and TRBJ2-5, the complete variable domain reads DTGVSQNPRHKITKRGQNVTFRCDPISEHNRLYWYRQTLGQGPEFLTYFQNEAQLEKSRLLSDRFSAERPKGSFSTLEIQRTEQGDSAMYLCASSLASDQETQYFGPGTRLLVL.

V usage is TRBV19 and J usage is TRBJ1-2; no definite D call. The V end lost 5 bases, the J end lost 4 bases, and 8 bases lay between the germline ends. Germline lookup yields CDR1 LNHDA and CDR2 SQIVND (reference sequence). CDR3 length equals 12 residues. The CDR3 loop is CASSQSGYGYTF. The CDR3, as DNA: TGTGCCAGTAGTCAGTCTGGCTATGGCTACACCTTC.

This clone was counted between two and nine times. This rearrangement joins TRBV5-1 to TRBJ2-5; 11 bases match TRBD2. Germline V gene data show CDR1 as SGHRS and CDR2 as YFSETQ. The CDR3 is 16 residues long. Unmatched junction bases numbered 7, after V lost 4 bases and J lost 2 bases. The CDR3 bases are TGCGCCAGCAGCCCCGTGACTAGCGGGAATCAAGAGACCCAGTACTTC. It yields the protein CASSPVTSGNQETQYF.

The J gene is TRBJ1-5, the V gene TRBV11-2; D is ambiguous. CDR3 length equals 14 residues. Trimming cost V 1 base and J 4 bases, with 8 bases left between them. Germline-derived CDR1 and CDR2 are SGHAT and FQNNGV. The CDR3 loop is CASSLGGTNQPQHF. The CDR3 DNA follows: TGTGCCAGCAGCTTAGGAGGCACAAATCAGCCCCAGCATTTT.

This clone has a handful of counts. The chain joins TRBV6-4 to TRBJ2-4; 10 nucleotides align to TRBD2. With V trimmed by 3 bases and J by 2 bases, 7 bases remained unmatched. The length of the CDR3 is 17 residues. Germline V gives CDR1 MRHNA, CDR2 SNTAGT. CDR3: CASSEPQTSGTKNIQYF. Here the CDR3 DNA reads TGTGCCAGCAGTGAACCCCAAACTAGCGGGACCAAAAACATTCAGTACTTC.

This rearrangement joins TRBV7-3 to TRBJ1-1; maybe TRBD1 (5 bases). V lost 1 base to trimming and J lost 3 bases, with 6 bases between them. CDR1 and CDR2 (germline): SGHTA, FQGTGA. This CDR3 spans 13 amino acids. The CDR3 region has the DNA TGTGCCAGCAGCTTAAGGGGGGACACTGAAGCTTTCTTT. Translated, it gives CASSLRGDTEAFF.

The J gene is TRBJ2-2, the V gene TRBV2; tentative D call: TRBD2 (5 bases). The CDR3 has 16 amino acids. Trimming stripped 3 bases from V and 5 bases from J, with 16 bases between. Germline assignment: CDR1 SNHLY and CDR2 FYNNEI. CDR3 nucleotide sequence: TGTGCCAGCAGTGAGAGGGCGGCCCTGGGGACCGGGGAGCTGTTTTTT. It encodes CASSERAALGTGELFF.

V and J are TRBV18 and TRBJ1-6; D ambiguous. This CDR3 is built from 15 residues. From germline, CDR1 is KGHSH and CDR2 LQKENI. Trimming removed 3 bases at V and 14 bases at J, with 20 bases between. The CDR3 DNA is TGTGCCAGCTCACCGGCAGAGGCATCCGATCGGGCCCTCCACTTT. Its translation: CASSPAEASDRALHF.

This chain links TRBV5-1 with TRBJ1-1; TRBD1 is a possible D gene (6 bases). Germline V gene lookup returns CDR1 SGHRS and CDR2 YFSETQ. With 0 bases removed from V and 7 bases from J, the gap between germline ends came to 16 bases. The CDR3 spans 15 residues. In nucleotides, the CDR3 is TGCGCCAGCAGCTTGGACGGTGGGACAAGCAGTGAAGCTTTCTTT. As protein: CASSLDGGTSSEAFF.

The chain links TRBV7-8 to TRBJ2-1; D may be TRBD2 (5 bases). Trimming took off 4 bases at V and 7 bases at J, with 11 bases between the two ends. CDR3 length: 13 amino acids. CDR1 is SGHVS, CDR2 FQNEAQ, per germline. CDR3 coding DNA: TGTGCCAGCAGCTCGATCCGCGGGAATGAGCAGTTCTTC. As protein: CASSSIRGNEQFF.

V usage is TRBV19 and J usage is TRBJ1-3, with D maybe TRBD1 (6 bases). The CDR3 loop spans 16 amino acids. Germline V lookup: CDR1 LNHDA, CDR2 SQIVND (reference sequence). V was trimmed by 3 bases and J by 0 bases, leaving 12 bases between them. CDR3 protein: CASSILGQPSGNTIYF. CDR3 DNA sequence: TGTGCCAGTAGTATCTTGGGACAACCCTCTGGAAACACCATATATTTT.

The chain joins TRBV29-1 to TRBJ2-1; TRBD1 agrees at 12 bases. The CDR3 loop spans 14 amino acids. V was clipped by 7 bases and J by 12 bases; unmatched bases: 13. Germline values: CDR1 SQVTM, CDR2 ANQGSEA. The CDR3 DNA reads as TGCAGCGGCTGCCGGGACAGGGGGCAAGAGGTGCAGTTCTTC. It translates to CSGCRDRGQEVQFF.